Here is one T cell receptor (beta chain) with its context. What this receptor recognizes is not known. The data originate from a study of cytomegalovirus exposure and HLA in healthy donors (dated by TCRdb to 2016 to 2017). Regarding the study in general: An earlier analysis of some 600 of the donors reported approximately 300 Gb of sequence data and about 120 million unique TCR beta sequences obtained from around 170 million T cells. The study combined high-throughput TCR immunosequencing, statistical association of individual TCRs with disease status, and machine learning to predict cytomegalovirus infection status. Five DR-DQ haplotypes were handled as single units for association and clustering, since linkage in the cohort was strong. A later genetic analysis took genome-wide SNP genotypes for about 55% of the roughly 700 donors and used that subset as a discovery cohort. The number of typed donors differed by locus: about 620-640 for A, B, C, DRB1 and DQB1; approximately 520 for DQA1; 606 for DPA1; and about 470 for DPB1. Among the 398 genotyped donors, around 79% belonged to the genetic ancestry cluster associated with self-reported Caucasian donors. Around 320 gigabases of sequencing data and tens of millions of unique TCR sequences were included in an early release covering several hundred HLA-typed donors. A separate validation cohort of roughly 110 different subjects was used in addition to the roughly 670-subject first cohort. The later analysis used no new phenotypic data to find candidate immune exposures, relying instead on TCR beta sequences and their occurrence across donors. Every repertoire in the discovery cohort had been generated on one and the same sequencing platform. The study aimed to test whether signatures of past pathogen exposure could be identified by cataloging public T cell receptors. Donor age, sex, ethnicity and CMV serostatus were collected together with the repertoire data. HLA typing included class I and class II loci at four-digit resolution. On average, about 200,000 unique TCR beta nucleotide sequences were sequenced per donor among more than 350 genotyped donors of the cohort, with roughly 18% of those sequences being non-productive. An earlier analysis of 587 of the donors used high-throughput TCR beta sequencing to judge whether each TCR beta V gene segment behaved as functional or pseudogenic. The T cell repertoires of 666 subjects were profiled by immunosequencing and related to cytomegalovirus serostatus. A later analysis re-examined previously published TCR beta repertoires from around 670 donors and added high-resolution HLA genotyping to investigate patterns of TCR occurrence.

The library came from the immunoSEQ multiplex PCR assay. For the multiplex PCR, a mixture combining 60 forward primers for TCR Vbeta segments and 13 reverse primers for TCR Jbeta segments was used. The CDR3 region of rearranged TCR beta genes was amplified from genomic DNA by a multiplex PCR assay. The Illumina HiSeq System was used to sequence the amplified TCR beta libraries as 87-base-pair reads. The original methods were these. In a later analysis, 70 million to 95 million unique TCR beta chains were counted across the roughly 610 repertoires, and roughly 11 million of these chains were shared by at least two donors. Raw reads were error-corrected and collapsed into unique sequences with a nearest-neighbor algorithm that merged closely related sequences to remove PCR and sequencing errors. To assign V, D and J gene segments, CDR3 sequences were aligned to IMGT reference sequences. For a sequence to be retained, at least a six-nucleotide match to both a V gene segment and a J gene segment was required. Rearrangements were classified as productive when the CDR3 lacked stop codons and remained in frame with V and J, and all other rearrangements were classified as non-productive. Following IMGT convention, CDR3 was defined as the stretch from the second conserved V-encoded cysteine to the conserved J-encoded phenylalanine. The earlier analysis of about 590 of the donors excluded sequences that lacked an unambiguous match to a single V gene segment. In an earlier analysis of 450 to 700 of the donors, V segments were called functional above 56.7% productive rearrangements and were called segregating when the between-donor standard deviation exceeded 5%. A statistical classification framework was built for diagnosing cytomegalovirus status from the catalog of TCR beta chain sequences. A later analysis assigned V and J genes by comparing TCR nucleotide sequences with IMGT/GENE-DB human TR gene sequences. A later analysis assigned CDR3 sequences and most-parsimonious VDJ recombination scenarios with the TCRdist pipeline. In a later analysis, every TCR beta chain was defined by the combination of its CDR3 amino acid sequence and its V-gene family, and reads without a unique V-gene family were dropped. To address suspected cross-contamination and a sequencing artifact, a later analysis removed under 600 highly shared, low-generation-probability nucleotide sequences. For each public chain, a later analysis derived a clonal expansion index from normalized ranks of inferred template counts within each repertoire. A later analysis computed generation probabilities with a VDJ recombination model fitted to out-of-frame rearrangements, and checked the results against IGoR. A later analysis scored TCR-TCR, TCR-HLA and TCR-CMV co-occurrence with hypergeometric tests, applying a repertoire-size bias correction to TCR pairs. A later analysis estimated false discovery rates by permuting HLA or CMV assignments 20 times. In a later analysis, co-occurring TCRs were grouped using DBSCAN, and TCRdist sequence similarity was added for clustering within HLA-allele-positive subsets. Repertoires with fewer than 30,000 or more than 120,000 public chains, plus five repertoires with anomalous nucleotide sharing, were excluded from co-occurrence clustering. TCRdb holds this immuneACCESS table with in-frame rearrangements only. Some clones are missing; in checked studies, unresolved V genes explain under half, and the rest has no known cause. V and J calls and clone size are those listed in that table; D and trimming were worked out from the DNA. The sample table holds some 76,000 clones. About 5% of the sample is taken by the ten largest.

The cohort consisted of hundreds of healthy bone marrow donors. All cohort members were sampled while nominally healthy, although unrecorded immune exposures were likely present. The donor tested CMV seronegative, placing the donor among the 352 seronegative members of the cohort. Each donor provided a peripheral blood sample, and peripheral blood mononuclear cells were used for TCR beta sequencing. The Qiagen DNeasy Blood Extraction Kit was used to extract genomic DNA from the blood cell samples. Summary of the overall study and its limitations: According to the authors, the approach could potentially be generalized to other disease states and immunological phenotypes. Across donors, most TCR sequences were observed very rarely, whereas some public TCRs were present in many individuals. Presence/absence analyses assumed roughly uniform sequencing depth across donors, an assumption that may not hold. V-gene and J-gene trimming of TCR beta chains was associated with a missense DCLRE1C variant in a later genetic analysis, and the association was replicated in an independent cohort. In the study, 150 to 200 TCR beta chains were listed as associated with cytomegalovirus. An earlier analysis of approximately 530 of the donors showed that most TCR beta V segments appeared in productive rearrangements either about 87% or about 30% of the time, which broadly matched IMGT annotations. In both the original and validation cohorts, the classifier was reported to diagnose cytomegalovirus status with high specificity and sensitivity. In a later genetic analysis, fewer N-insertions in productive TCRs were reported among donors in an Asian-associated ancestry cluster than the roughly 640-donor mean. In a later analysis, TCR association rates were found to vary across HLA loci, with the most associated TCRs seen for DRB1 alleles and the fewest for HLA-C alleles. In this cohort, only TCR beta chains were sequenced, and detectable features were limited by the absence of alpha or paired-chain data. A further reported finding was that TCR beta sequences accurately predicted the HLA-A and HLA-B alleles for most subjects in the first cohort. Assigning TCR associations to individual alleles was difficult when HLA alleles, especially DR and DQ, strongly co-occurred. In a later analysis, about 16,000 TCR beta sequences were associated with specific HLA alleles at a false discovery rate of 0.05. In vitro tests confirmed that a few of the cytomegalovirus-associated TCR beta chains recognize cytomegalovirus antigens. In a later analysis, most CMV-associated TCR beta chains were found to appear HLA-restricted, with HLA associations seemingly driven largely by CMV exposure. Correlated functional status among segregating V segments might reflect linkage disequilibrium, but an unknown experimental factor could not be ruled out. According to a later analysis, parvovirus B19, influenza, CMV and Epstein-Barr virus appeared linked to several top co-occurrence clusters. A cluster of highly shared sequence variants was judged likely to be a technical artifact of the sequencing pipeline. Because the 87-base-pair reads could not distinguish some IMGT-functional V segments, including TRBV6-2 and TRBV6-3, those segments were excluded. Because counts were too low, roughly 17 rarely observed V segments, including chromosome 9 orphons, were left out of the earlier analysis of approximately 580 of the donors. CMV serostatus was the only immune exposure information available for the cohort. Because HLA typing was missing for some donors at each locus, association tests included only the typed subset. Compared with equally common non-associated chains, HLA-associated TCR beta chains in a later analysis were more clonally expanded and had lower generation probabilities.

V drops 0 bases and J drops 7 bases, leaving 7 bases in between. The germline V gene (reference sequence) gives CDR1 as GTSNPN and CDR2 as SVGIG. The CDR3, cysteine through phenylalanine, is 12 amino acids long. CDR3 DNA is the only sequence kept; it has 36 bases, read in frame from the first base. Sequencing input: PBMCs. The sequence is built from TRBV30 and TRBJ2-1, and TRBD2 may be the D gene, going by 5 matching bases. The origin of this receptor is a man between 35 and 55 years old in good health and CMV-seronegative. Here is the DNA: TGTGCCTGGAGTGTACTAGGGAATGAGCAGTTCTTC. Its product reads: CAWSVLGNEQFF.